The 20 T cell receptor beta chains in this list originate from one sample, sequenced in a study of cytomegalovirus exposure and HLA in healthy donors. The PCR used 60 Vbeta and 13 Jbeta primers. Sequencing used immunoSEQ multiplex PCR; TCRdb keeps in-frame clones, though not all of them. Of 200,000 or so clones in the sample, 65% to 85% were seen once. The sequenced sample consisted of PBMCs. The receptors stem from a boy younger than 10 in good health and CMV-seronegative.

The chain uses TRBV15 and TRBJ2-5, with 7 positions matching TRBD2. Trimming at V came to 5 bases and at J to 4 bases, leaving 13 bases not matched to a gene. CDR3 length: 16 amino acids. CDR1 LNHNV and CDR2 YYDKDF come from the germline V gene (reference sequence). Here the CDR3 reads CATSSVTAGSLETQYF. The CDR3 DNA is TGTGCCACCAGCTCAGTAACAGCGGGGTCGTTAGAGACCCAGTACTTC.

CDR3 sequence: CASSQEVLGASQKETQYF. The CDR3 nucleotides are TGCGCCAGCAGCCAAGAGGTCCTGGGGGCGTCACAAAAAGAGACCCAGTACTTC. The rearrangement links TRBV4-3 to TRBJ2-5; a possible D gene is TRBD1 (6 bases). The V end lost 0 bases, the J end lost 3 bases, and 20 bases lay between the germline ends. The CDR3 sequence is 18 residues long. Germline values: CDR1 LGHNA, CDR2 YSLEER.

The CDR3: CSVRVTLYQETQYF. As DNA, the CDR3 is TGCAGCGTCAGGGTGACCCTGTACCAAGAGACCCAGTACTTC. The chain recombines TRBV29-1 with TRBJ2-5; a weak D match, TRBD1 (5 bases). The V gene lost 6 bases and the J gene lost 0 bases, with 14 bases spanning the gap. Germline CDR1 and CDR2: SQVTM and ANQGSEA. This CDR3 is built from 14 residues. The whole variable domain, filled in from reference TRBV29-1 and TRBJ2-5, reads SAVISQKPSRDICQRGTSLTIQCQVDSQVTMMFWYRQQPGQSLTLIATANQGSEATYESGFVIDKFPISRPNLTFSTLTVSNMSPEDSSIYLCSVRVTLYQETQYFGPGTRLLVL.

DNA of the CDR3: TGTGCCAGTAGTATTTTTCCGGACAGGGGCTACACCTTC. Its translation: CASSIFPDRGYTF. V is TRBV19 and J is TRBJ1-2; 7 bases match TRBD1. The V and J ends lost 3 bases and 8 bases, in that order; junction bases with no gene match: 6. CDR1 is LNHDA, CDR2 SQIVND, per germline (reference sequence). The length of the CDR3 is 13 residues.

The rearrangement joins TRBV7-3 to TRBJ2-2, with TRBD2 matching 9 bases. The CDR3 loop spans 18 amino acids. V gave up 0 bases and J gave up 3 bases; unmatched junction bases: 8. Germline lookup yields CDR1 SGHTA and CDR2 FQGTGA. The CDR3 nucleotides are TGTGCCAGCAGCTTAACGCAGACTAGCGGACGACACACCGGGGAGCTGTTTTTT. Translating it yields CASSLTQTSGRHTGELFF.

The V and J genes are TRBV6-6 and TRBJ2-2, with 7 bases that match TRBD1. This CDR3 contains 15 residues. The V gene's germline CDR1 is MNHNY and CDR2 SVGAGI (reference sequence). After removal of 6 bases from V and 1 base from J, the junction contained 5 bases not matched to a gene. CDR3 nucleotide sequence: TGTGCCAGCAGCCAATACAGGGGGAACACCGGGGAGCTGTTTTTT. Its translation: CASSQYRGNTGELFF.

V gene TRBV18 combines with J gene TRBJ1-2, with TRBD1 identical over 7 bases. The CDR3 spans 15 residues. V shed 3 bases, J shed 6 bases, and the junction held 10 bases outside the gene matches. CDR1 is KGHSH and CDR2 is LQKENI in the germline V gene. The CDR3, as DNA: TGTGCCAGCTCACCTCTGACCGGGACAGAGGATGGCTACACCTTC. Translated, it gives CASSPLTGTEDGYTF.

Only a few counts were recorded for this clone. The CDR3 is CASSPSNRDRDEKLFF. The CDR3 DNA follows: TGTGCCAGCTCACCCTCGAACCGGGACAGGGACGAAAAACTGTTTTTT. The V gene is TRBV18, the J gene TRBJ1-4, with 9 bases identical to TRBD1. V gave up 3 bases and J gave up 8 bases; unmatched junction bases: 10. Germline values: CDR1 KGHSH, CDR2 LQKENI. CDR3 length equals 16 residues.

The V call is TRBV6-5, the J call TRBJ1-1; D may be TRBD1 (6 bases). CDR1 and CDR2 (germline): MNHEY, SVGAGI. V gave up 8 bases and J gave up 4 bases, with 14 bases separating them. This CDR3 spans 13 amino acids. The CDR3 DNA sequence: TGTGCCAGCCTCCGGGGGGCGGGCACTGAAGCTTTCTTT. Amino acid sequence: CASLRGAGTEAFF.

The rearrangement links TRBV5-1 to TRBJ2-5; the match to TRBD2 covers 9 bases. Germline CDR1 is SGHRS and CDR2 is YFSETQ. V gave up 4 bases and J gave up 7 bases; unmatched junction bases: 14. The CDR3 is 16 amino acids. The CDR3 DNA reads as TGCGCCAGCAGCCCAGAAAGGGTGGAACTAGCGGGGACCCAGTACTTC. Protein product: CASSPERVELAGTQYF.

V usage is TRBV16 and J usage is TRBJ1-1, with 7 bases aligning to TRBD1. The length of the CDR3 is 15 residues. From germline, CDR1 is KGHSY and CDR2 FQNENV. The V and J ends lost 0 bases and 4 bases, in that order; junction bases with no gene match: 5. CDR3 in DNA: TGTGCCAGCAGCCAATCCCTACAGGGGTTCACTGAAGCTTTCTTT. Its translation: CASSQSLQGFTEAFF.

This clone came up a few times. V and J are TRBV7-2 and TRBJ2-3; 10 bases line up with TRBD2. Germline V CDR1 and CDR2: SGHTA, FQGNSA. J was trimmed by 4 bases and V by 2 bases; bases with no gene match: 3. This CDR3 spans 15 amino acids. CDR3 nucleotides: TGTGCCAGCAGCTTAATAAGCGGGGGGGCAGATACGCAGTATTTT. Residues: CASSLISGGADTQYF.

The chain links TRBV13 to TRBJ2-7; TRBD2 matches 9 bases. The CDR3 consists of 16 residues. Losses at the gene ends were 2 bases for V and 7 bases for J; bases not matched to a gene: 12. CDR1 PRHDT and CDR2 FYEKMQ come from the germline V gene (reference sequence). CDR3 coding DNA: TGTGCCAGCAGCTTATTGGACGCGGGGGGGCTTAAGGAGCAGTACTTC. Its translation: CASSLLDAGGLKEQYF.

This clone was recorded a few times. The chain is built from TRBV5-5 and TRBJ2-7; 9 bases are shared with TRBD1. There are 15 residues in the CDR3. V shed 4 bases and J 5 bases; nucleotides not matched to a gene: 10. From germline, CDR1 is SGHKS and CDR2 YYEKEE (reference sequence). The CDR3 here is CASSLVHGTGNEQYF. The CDR3 nucleotides are TGTGCCAGCAGCCTGGTACACGGGACAGGGAACGAGCAGTACTTC.

This chain connects TRBV27 to TRBJ2-7, with 7 nucleotides matching TRBD2. This CDR3 is built from 15 residues. The germline CDR1 and CDR2 sequences are MNHEY and SMNVEV (reference sequence). V was pared by 1 base and J by 2 bases, with 5 bases of the junction left unmatched. CDR3 DNA sequence: TGTGCCAGCAGTTTATGGGAGGGCCGCACCTACGAGCAGTACTTC. Its protein product is CASSLWEGRTYEQYF.

The genes are TRBV9 and TRBJ1-2; D remains ambiguous. This CDR3 comprises 13 residues. Trimming left V 6 bases short and J 1 base short, with 10 bases between. Per germline, CDR1 SGDLS and CDR2 YYNGEE. In DNA, the CDR3 is TGTGCCAGCAACGCAGGCATTAACTATGGCTACACCTTC. Translation: CASNAGINYGYTF.

The CDR3 sequence: CASSRGTSGGAYEQYF. The CDR3 DNA sequence: TGTGCCAGCTCCCGAGGGACTAGCGGGGGTGCCTACGAGCAGTACTTC. The V and J genes are TRBV18 and TRBJ2-7, with 14 positions matching TRBD2. Germline values: CDR1 KGHSH, CDR2 LQKENI. Trimming took 6 bases from V and 2 from J; bases not matched to a gene: 6. The CDR3 has 16 amino acids.

The chain couples TRBV27 to TRBJ1-4, with TRBD1 identical over 12 bases. CDR1 and CDR2 (germline): MNHEY, SMNVEV (reference sequence). This CDR3 contains 17 residues. V shed 5 bases and J 7 bases; nucleotides not matched to a gene: 11. The CDR3 bases are TGTGCCAGCAGTGCGACGGGATGGGGACAGGGGGCTGAAAAACTGTTTTTT. Protein product: CASSATGWGQGAEKLFF.

This clone was observed a single time. The genes are TRBV7-2 and TRBJ2-4; D perhaps matches TRBD1 (7 bases). CDR1 and CDR2 (germline): SGHTA, FQGNSA. The V and J ends lost 6 bases and 12 bases respectively, with 12 bases between them. This CDR3 region has 11 residues. Here the CDR3 DNA reads TGTGCCAGCAGGGAGGGACAGTCTCAGTACTTC. Translating it yields CASREGQSQYF.

The chain couples TRBV11-2 to TRBJ1-2; D gene unclear. This CDR3 region has 13 residues. Germline V gene sequence: CDR1 SGHAT, CDR2 FQNNGV. Between the trimmed V and J ends, which lost 1 base and 7 bases, there was a span of 10 bases. Written as DNA, the CDR3 is TGTGCCAGCAGCTTAGTGGCGGGTGGTGGCTACACCTTC. It encodes CASSLVAGGGYTF. Full variable domain (rest looked up from reference TRBV11-2 and TRBJ1-2): EAGVAQSPRYKIIEKRQSVAFWCNPISGHATLYWYQQILGQGPKLLIQFQNNGVVDDSQLPKDRFSAERLKGVDSTLKIQPAKLEDSAVYLCASSLVAGGGYTFGSGTRLTVV.